This T cell receptor (beta chain) derives from a study of shared clonotypes between healthy human individuals (dated by TCRdb to about 2020). Context from the whole study: The cohort comprised a couple of women and three men aged 18 to 49 years. For each donor, three plates each were used for CD4 naive and CD4 memory, two plates were used for CD8 naive, and one plate was used for CD8 memory. To estimate repertoire size and how much clonotypes are shared between individuals, the study performed deep sequencing of blood TCR repertoires from about 5 healthy adults. Libraries were prepared and TCR repertoires were sequenced by different laboratories using diverse techniques, in order to increase sequencing depth and limit assay-specific biases. Per donor, leukapheresis produced somewhere between about 0.94 and 9.5 billion PBMCs. The investigation overall reported the following: Rarefaction of sorted-subset datasets indicated incomplete sequencing despite the large sequencing depth. Pairwise subsampling led to the expectation that sequencing depth would affect the degree of clonotype sharing among donors. Larger estimated clonotype richness was generally found for naive subsets than for memory subsets. Sampling was restricted to blood, and TCR repertoires in tissues likely differ from the TCR repertoires found in blood. Higher generation probabilities were observed for clonotypes shared by all four sorted-subset donors than for non-shared clonotypes. Sharing across a few donors was observed for 4.5% to 6.5% of naive CD4, 3% to 4% of naive CD8, 2% to 2.5% of memory CD4, and less than 0.45% of memory CD8 clonotypes. Because the study included a small number of donors, the genetic and exposure-history diversity represented was limited.

From a lookup of the germline V gene (reference sequence), CDR1 and CDR2 are SEHNR and FQNEAQ. Including cysteine and phenylalanine, the CDR3 has 15 amino acids. Just CDR3 DNA is preserved here, 45 bases in frame from base 1. V loses 5 bases at its end and J loses 9 bases; junction bases beyond the gene matches: 13. Using the deep immunoSEQ assay, TCR CDR3 regions were amplified from genomic DNA by multiplex PCR. Extracted genomic DNA from each cell subset was spread evenly across all wells of several immunoSEQ 96-well plates, with each plate serving as a replicate. For sorted subsets, approximately 0.2 ug of genomic DNA, equivalent to 30,000 or so T cell genomes, went into each replicate PCR. Purified libraries were measured with a Qubit 3.0 fluorometer, size-checked on a Bioanalyzer 2100, and measured again with the KAPA Library Quantification kit. Every immunoSEQ 96-well plate was sequenced on a dedicated single-read 150-cycle Illumina NextSeq 550 flow cell. Regarding the original processing steps: Because the immunoSEQ output held only junctional sequences and lacked quality scores, the filtering could not match the filtering applied to full-length reads. Sequences were annotated with PyIR, a Python wrapper for IgBLAST v1.9, using IMGT germline references to assign V/J genes and CDR3. Reads were removed for weak V/J assignments (E-value above 1e-6), missing CDR3, stop codons, out-of-frame junctions, or ambiguous translated residues. V3J clonotypes were defined as sequences sharing an identical inferred V gene, J gene, and CDR3 amino acid sequence. To compute the percentage overlap between repertoires, the number of shared unique clonotypes was divided by the size of the smaller repertoire. Three approaches were used to assess repertoire richness: RTK rarefaction, the Chao1 estimator, and Recon v2.1 estimates of unobserved clonotypes. Generation probabilities for all TCRbeta clonotypes obtained by the gDNA method from several donors were computed using OLGA. This immuneACCESS table, as held by TCRdb, lists in-frame sequences with V and J called but not all clones. Of the missing ones, under half trace to an unresolved V gene in checked studies; the others have no known cause. That table furnishes V, J and clone size, whereas the DNA furnished D and trimming. The sample data list a few million clones, and roughly 95% of these were observed just once. Of the sample, approximately 0.13% is held by the ten largest clones.

Donors were healthy HIV-negative adults with no recently reported acute infections or vaccinations. Every donor was a Caucasian adult residing in Nashville, Tennessee, USA. CD4+ T cells were enriched by magnetic negative selection; naive cells were then positively selected on CD45RA, and the negative fraction formed the memory subset. Blood was obtained by leukapheresis, after which PBMCs were separated by Ficoll-Histopaque density gradient centrifugation and cryopreserved in liquid nitrogen vapor phase. Purity and quantity of every magnetically sorted T cell population were checked by analytical flow cytometry. From each sorted fraction, genomic DNA was isolated and quantified by UV absorbance on a Nanodrop 2000c. To note about this clone: Its recognized antigen is unknown. No much larger clone is present one base from it, and per-base qualities are unavailable.

The source material was naive CD4+ T cells sorted from blood. Explained via the paper, the cell subset or site label denotes: CD45RA+ positively selected. The sequence links TRBV7-9 to TRBJ2-1; TRBD1 aligns with 7 central bases. This clonotype was sampled from a man younger than 30 in good health. The CDR3 is CASSRPGTVFSEQFF. Read as DNA, the sequence is TGTGCCAGCAGCAGACCCGGGACAGTCTTCAGTGAGCAGTTCTTC.